This TCR beta chain comes out of a study of cytomegalovirus exposure and HLA in healthy donors. Turning to the study itself: An earlier analysis identified approximately 110 million unique TCR beta sequences in 150 million to 200 million T cells.

Researchers ran the PCR with 60 Vbeta and 13 Jbeta primers. Produced via immunoSEQ multiplex PCR; TCRdb's table is partial and in-frame only. Of 200,000 to 250,000 clones in the sample, around 80% were seen once. General observations from the study: An analysis done earlier found most TCR beta V segments productive about 87% or about 30% of the time.

Worth noting for this clone: Its target is not known.

The V and J ends lost 2 bases and 3 bases, in that order; junction bases with no gene match: 9. The CDR3 is made up of 16 amino acids. Per the germline V gene, CDR1 is MGHRA and CDR2 is YSYEKL. The clonotype was recovered from a man in his fifties or sixties in good health and CMV-seronegative. This rearrangement joins TRBV4-1 to TRBJ2-7; TRBD1 aligns across 8 bases. The sequenced sample consisted of PBMCs. The CDR3 region has the DNA TGCGCCAGCAGCCAATCGTTCGACAGGGGTGACTACGAGCAGTACTTC. It specifies CASSQSFDRGDYEQYF.